Below, 20 T cell receptor beta chains from the same sample are listed, as sequenced in a study of shared clonotypes between healthy human individuals (dated by TCRdb to the early 2020s). Receptor libraries were prepared by the immunoSEQ multiplex PCR assay. TCRdb's version of the immuneACCESS table is confined to in-frame rearrangements and falls short of the full clone set. An unresolved V gene accounts for under half of the shortfall where checked; the remainder is of unknown origin. The sample table lists some 1,600,000 clones, approximately 98% of them with a count of one. The ten largest clones add up to approximately 0.45% of the sample. Input material: naive CD4+ T cells sorted from blood. Read against the paper, the sample's cell subset or site label means: CD45RA+ positively selected. These TCRs come from a man in his thirties or forties in good health.

This clone was observed once. This chain connects TRBV28 to TRBJ2-3, with no clear D. The CDR3 has 18 amino acids. The V end was cut by 6 bases, the J end by 4 bases, with 26 bases between. The V gene's germline CDR1 is MDHEN and CDR2 SYDVKM. CDR3 region: CASSHGPNAWKNADTQYF. CDR3 DNA sequence: TGTGCCAGCAGCCACGGGCCGAACGCCTGGAAGAACGCAGATACGCAGTATTTT.

A note on this clone: The same CDR3 arises from other DNA sequences in this sample as well. The chain joins TRBV19 to TRBJ1-5; TRBD1 might be the D (6 bases). The CDR3 has 14 amino acids. V lost 6 bases and J 0 bases, leaving 9 bases between the germline ends. Germline V gene sequence: CDR1 LNHDA, CDR2 SQIVND (reference sequence). The CDR3 spells CASRRDISNQPQHF. CDR3 nucleotide sequence: TGTGCCAGTAGACGGGACATTAGCAATCAGCCCCAGCATTTT.

In DNA form, the CDR3 reads TGTGCCAGCAGCCGTCTGGGGGGCGGGGAAAAACTGTTTTTT. Translating it yields CASSRLGGGEKLFF. This chain joins TRBV27 and TRBJ1-4; D perhaps matches TRBD1 (6 bases). Per the germline V gene, CDR1 is MNHEY and CDR2 is SMNVEV (reference sequence). V was clipped by 6 bases and J by 8 bases, with 16 bases between them. This CDR3 has 14 amino acids.

The CDR3 is CASSHIATIYEQYF. DNA for the CDR3: TGTGCCAGCAGCCACATAGCGACCATCTACGAGCAGTACTTC. The V gene is TRBV5-6, the J gene TRBJ2-7; perhaps TRBD2 as D (5 bases). The length of the CDR3 is 14 residues. The V end lost 4 bases, the J end lost 3 bases, and 14 bases lay between the germline ends. The V gene's germline CDR1 is SGHDT and CDR2 YYEEEE.

The chain joins TRBV19 to TRBJ1-1; 9 bases line up with TRBD1. Germline V lookup: CDR1 LNHDA, CDR2 SQIVND (reference sequence). This CDR3 has 15 amino acids. The junction had 8 bases not matched to a gene; V was cut back by 5 bases and J by 4 bases. CDR3 DNA: TGTGCCAGTAGTCCACCGGGACAGGGTTTCACTGAAGCTTTCTTT. Protein product: CASSPPGQGFTEAFF.

The genes are TRBV9 and TRBJ1-1, with D possibly being TRBD1 (6 bases). Germline lookup yields CDR1 SGDLS and CDR2 YYNGEE. The CDR3 sequence is 18 residues long. Trimming pared 0 bases from V and 3 bases from J, leaving 21 bases between. The CDR3 here is CASSVEVGLGGMYTEAFF. In nucleotides, the CDR3 is TGTGCCAGCAGCGTAGAAGTTGGTCTCGGGGGCATGTACACTGAAGCTTTCTTT.

This clone appeared once. The rearrangement links TRBV15 to TRBJ2-2; D is undetermined. The V end was cut by 4 bases, the J end by 4 bases, with 13 bases between. Per the germline V gene, CDR1 is LNHNV and CDR2 is YYDKDF (reference sequence). The CDR3 is made up of 15 amino acids. The CDR3 bases are TGTGCCACCAGCATTACTTCGCCCGGCACCGGGGAGCTGTTTTTT. It is translated as CATSITSPGTGELFF.

The chain recombines TRBV5-1 with TRBJ2-5, with TRBD1 as a possible D gene (5 bases). The CDR3 has 15 residues. Germline values: CDR1 SGHRS, CDR2 YFSETQ. The ends were cut back, 4 bases at V and 1 base at J, with 14 bases in the middle. CDR3 in amino acids: CASSMQGVPQETQYF. As DNA, the CDR3 is TGCGCCAGCAGCATGCAGGGTGTCCCCCAAGAGACCCAGTACTTC.

The chain joins TRBV11-2 to TRBJ2-5, with 7 bases fitting TRBD2. Unmatched junction bases numbered 14, after V lost 5 bases and J lost 5 bases. This CDR3 has 16 residues. From germline, CDR1 is SGHAT and CDR2 FQNNGV. In nucleotides, the CDR3 is TGTGCCAGCAGCCCTAAGATGGCGGGAGAGGAGGAGACCCAGTACTTC. Its translation: CASSPKMAGEEETQYF.

As for this clone: Other DNA sequences in the sample encode the same CDR3. This sequence joins TRBV5-1 and TRBJ1-4; no reliable D call. The CDR3 runs 14 residues. V gave up 1 base and J gave up 0 bases, with 4 bases separating them. Germline CDR1 SGHRS, CDR2 YFSETQ. The CDR3, as DNA: TGCGCCAGCAGCTTGTCTGCAACTAATGAAAAACTGTTTTTT. Residues: CASSLSATNEKLFF. Filled out from reference TRBV5-1 and TRBJ1-4, the complete variable domain reads KAGVTQTPRYLIKTRGQQVTLSCSPISGHRSVSWYQQTPGQGLQFLFEYFSETQRNKGNFPGRFSGRQFSNSRSEMNVSTLELGDSALYLCASSLSATNEKLFFGSGTQLSVL.

The chain is built from TRBV6-5 and TRBJ2-1, with TRBD2 as a possible D gene (6 bases). CDR1 is MNHEY and CDR2 is SVGAGI in the germline V gene. The CDR3 runs to 15 residues. V was pared by 6 bases and J by 3 bases, with 15 bases between. CDR3 in DNA: TGTGCCAGCAGACCAGACGGGAGAAACTACAATGAGCAGTTCTTC. As protein: CASRPDGRNYNEQFF.

As concerns this clone: The sample contains more than one DNA sequence encoding this CDR3. V gene TRBV6-1 combines with J gene TRBJ1-5, with unresolved D. V lost 2 bases and J lost 0, with 5 bases in between. The germline CDR1 and CDR2 sequences are MNHNS and SASEGT. The CDR3 totals 14 residues. The CDR3 region is CASSETYSNQPQHF. DNA of the CDR3: TGTGCCAGCAGTGAAACATATAGCAATCAGCCCCAGCATTTT.

About this clone: In the same sample, other DNA sequences code for this CDR3. J is TRBJ2-7 and V is TRBV2, with 8 bases matching TRBD1. CDR3 length: 12 residues. Germline lookup yields CDR1 SNHLY and CDR2 FYNNEI. V was pared by 6 bases and J by 3 bases, with 1 base of the junction left unmatched. The CDR3 is CASRGQGYEQYF. Here the CDR3 DNA reads TGTGCCAGCAGAGGACAGGGCTACGAGCAGTACTTC.

The rearrangement uses TRBV28 and TRBJ2-7; D might be TRBD2 (6 bases). Germline assignment: CDR1 MDHEN and CDR2 SYDVKM. The CDR3 has 15 residues. V lost 5 bases and J lost 2, with 16 bases in between. The CDR3 coding sequence is TGTGCCAGCAGTCCCGGCGGGACGCCGGCCTACGAGCAGTACTTC. Its translation: CASSPGGTPAYEQYF. The variable domain in full, completed from reference TRBV28 and TRBJ2-7, reads DVKVTQSSRYLVKRTGEKVFLECVQDMDHENMFWYRQDPGLGLRLIYFSYDVKMKEKGDIPEGYSVSREKKERFSLILESASTNQTSMYLCASSPGGTPAYEQYFGPGTRLTVT.

This clone was counted a single time. CDR3 amino acids: CASSIFSTRVSGYQPQHF. DNA for the CDR3: TGTGCCAGTAGTATTTTCTCTACCAGGGTGTCTGGATATCAGCCCCAGCATTTT. V gene TRBV19 combines with J gene TRBJ1-5, with D perhaps TRBD1 (5 bases). V shed 3 bases and J shed 5 bases, with 23 bases lying between them. This CDR3 spans 18 amino acids. CDR1 LNHDA and CDR2 SQIVND come from the germline V gene (reference sequence). The complete variable domain, with remaining parts taken from reference TRBV19 and TRBJ1-5, reads DGGITQSPKYLFRKEGQNVTLSCEQNLNHDAMYWYRQDPGQGLRLIYYSQIVNDFQKGDIAEGYSVSREKKESFPLTVTSAQKNPTAFYLCASSIFSTRVSGYQPQHFGDGTRLSIL.

V and J are TRBV6-6 and TRBJ2-7; D is ambiguous. Germline-derived CDR1 and CDR2 are MNHNY and SVGAGI (reference sequence). V shed 2 bases and J shed 5 bases, with 7 bases lying between them. The CDR3 runs 12 residues. The CDR3 here is CASSYRLDEQYF. The CDR3 DNA sequence: TGTGCCAGCAGTTACCGTCTAGACGAGCAGTACTTC.

This clone appeared once. Other DNA sequences within the sample encode an identical CDR3. The chain links TRBV18 to TRBJ1-4; 7 bases align to TRBD1. The V gene's germline CDR1 is KGHSH and CDR2 LQKENI. The CDR3 is 16 residues long. V gave up 3 bases and J gave up 3 bases; unmatched junction bases: 7. CDR3 coding DNA: TGTGCCAGCTCACCGTTATCCGGGACAGCTAATGAAAAACTGTTTTTT. Its protein is CASSPLSGTANEKLFF.

The CDR3 region has the DNA TGTGCCAGCAGCTTGGGATTGGGACTAGCTAGGGAGACCCAGTACTTC. Translating gives CASSLGLGLARETQYF. The V call is TRBV11-1, the J call TRBJ2-5; TRBD2 matches 9 bases. The V gene end was trimmed by 3 bases and the J gene end by 5 bases; junction bases not matched to a gene: 10. The CDR3 extends over 16 amino acids. The germline V gene encodes CDR1 SGHAT and CDR2 FQDESV (reference sequence).

In DNA, the CDR3 is TGTGCCAGCAGACCTACCGGACAGAAATTCTATGGCTACACCTTC. It encodes CASRPTGQKFYGYTF. The genes are TRBV5-4 and TRBJ1-2; possible D gene TRBD1, 6 bases. The CDR3 has 15 amino acids. CDR1 SGHNT and CDR2 YYREEE come from the germline V gene (reference sequence). The V end was cut by 5 bases, the J end by 4 bases, with 18 bases between.

The V gene is TRBV2, the J gene TRBJ2-2; possibly TRBD1 for D (5 bases). Germline CDR1 and CDR2: SNHLY and FYNNEI. V lost 6 bases and J lost 6, with 14 bases in between. The CDR3 is made up of 14 amino acids. The CDR3 loop reads CASRYQGYAGELFF. The CDR3 nucleotides read TGTGCCAGCAGGTACCAGGGTTATGCCGGGGAGCTGTTTTTT.